The rows below give T cell receptor beta chains drawn from one sample of a study of monozygotic twins with inflammatory bowel disease. TCRdb reworked the 5' RACE reads into one entry per CDR3 protein, no DNA. In total, the table holds about 160,000 distinct CDR3 sequences. Input material: blood. The origin of the receptors is a human donor with ulcerative colitis or Crohn's disease, or a healthy co-twin of an affected twin (not recorded which). Each CDR3 is given with its conserved first and last residue.

>TRBJ1-1|TRBV5-6
CASSPTGGASEAFF
>TRBJ2-6|TRBV4-2
CASSQKFSGANVLTF
>TRBJ2-3|TRBV20-1
CSARGPSTDTQYF
>TRBJ2-1|TRBV5-1
CASSLTLVSVVSYNEQFF
>TRBJ2-5|TRBV2
CASSINGPQETQYF
>TRBJ2-7|TRBV7-2
CASSLGGSNYEQYF
>TRBJ2-1|TRBV7-9
CASSFTGGDPYNEQFF
>TRBJ2-7|TRBV5-1
CASSETGTDVYEQYF
>TRBJ2-7|TRBV20-1
CSAGGSGYYEQYF
>TRBJ2-7|TRBV3-1
CASSQEASGTYEQYF
>TRBJ2-3|TRBV24-1
CATSDNRGPDTQYF
>TRBJ1-4|TRBV20-1
CSAPERGGEKLFF
>TRBJ1-1|TRBV12-3/TRBV12-4
CASSETGGAFF
>TRBJ2-1|TRBV12-3/TRBV12-4
CASSWDSLYNEQFF
>TRBJ1-2|TRBV12-3/TRBV12-4
CASTLQEGGYTF
>TRBJ2-5|TRBV5-5
CASSLRLAGALRGETQYF
>TRBJ2-7|TRBV11-2
CASSLRTGDYEQYF
>TRBJ2-7|TRBV28
CASKHSSYEQYF
>TRBJ1-1|TRBV5-1
CASSLRSGGQGAMNTEAFF
>TRBJ1-5|TRBV6-5
CASSYPRDSCYSNQPQHF
>TRBJ1-1|TRBV6-1
CASSGKEADTEAFF
>TRBJ1-3|TRBV6-5
CARNQENTIYF
>TRBJ2-7|TRBV20-1
CSAGRPGVSYEQYF
>TRBJ2-1|TRBV10-3
CATTSGSVNEQFF
>TRBJ2-3|TRBV5-1
CASSLRTSGGTDTQYF
>TRBJ2-3|TRBV11-2
CASSGTDFSTDTQYF
>TRBJ2-2|TRBV5-1
CASSIGTVTGELFF
>TRBJ2-3|TRBV7-8
CASSLVGQGLLDTQYF
>TRBJ2-7|TRBV12-3/TRBV12-4
CASSSTVAEQYF
>TRBJ1-6|TRBV18
CASSPSGVNSPLHF
>TRBJ2-1|TRBV20-1
CSARDQAVPYNEQFF
>TRBJ2-2|TRBV5-5
CASSPRPGGEVPGELFF
>TRBJ1-5|TRBV27
CASSLSAGTYQPQHF
>TRBJ2-5|TRBV29-1
CSVKGSRDRWDLQETQYF
>TRBJ2-7|TRBV12-3/TRBV12-4
CASSRTGGAEQYF
>TRBJ2-3|TRBV20-1
CSARDRGFVTQYF
>TRBJ2-2|TRBV7-9
CASSLKGDRYTGELFF
>TRBJ2-1|TRBV3-1
CASSRTDNEQFF